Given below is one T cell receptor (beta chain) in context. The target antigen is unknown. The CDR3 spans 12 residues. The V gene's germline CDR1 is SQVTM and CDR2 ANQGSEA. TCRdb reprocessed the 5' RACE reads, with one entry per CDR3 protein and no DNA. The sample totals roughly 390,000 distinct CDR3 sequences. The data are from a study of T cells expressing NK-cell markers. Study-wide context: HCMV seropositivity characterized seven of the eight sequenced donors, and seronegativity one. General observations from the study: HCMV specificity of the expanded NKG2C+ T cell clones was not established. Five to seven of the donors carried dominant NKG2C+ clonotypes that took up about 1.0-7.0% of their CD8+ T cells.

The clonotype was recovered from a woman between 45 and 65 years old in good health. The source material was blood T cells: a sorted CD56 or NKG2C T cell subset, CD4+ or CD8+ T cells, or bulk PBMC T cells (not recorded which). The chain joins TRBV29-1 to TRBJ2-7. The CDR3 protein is CSEQGASEEQYF.